This entry describes one TCR beta chain. Its specificity is not known. The data stem from a study of shared clonotypes between healthy human individuals. Study findings and constraints: Only blood underwent sampling, and tissue repertoires likely differ.

Generated by immunoSEQ multiplex PCR, the TCRdb table keeps only in-frame clones and is missing some. Of around 500,000 clones listed, roughly 80% are singletons. CDR1 is MNHNY, CDR2 SVGAGI, per germline (reference sequence). The CDR3 length is 14 residues. J lost 4 bases, V lost 4 bases, and 6 bases had no gene match. The chain carries TRBV6-6 and TRBJ1-2; 7 bases line up with TRBD1. Specimen: PBMCs. The source of this sequence is a woman between 40 and 50 years old in good health. Some clones in this sample may be carry-over from other donors' samples. The CDR3 spells CASSSPGTAYGYTF. The CDR3 coding sequence is TGTGCCAGCAGTTCCCCCGGGACAGCCTATGGCTACACCTTC.